This TCR beta chain was found in a study of blood T cell repertoires in COVID-19 (dated by TCRdb to 2019 to 2021). Regarding the research as a whole: Samples covering the acute and convalescent phases of COVID-19 were provided by collaborators in the United States, Italy and Spain. The material from the prospective study consisted of cDNA or gDNA derived from T cells, B-cell-depleted T cells, or PBMCs. The dataset comprised deeply sampled blood TCRbeta repertoires from subjects exposed to, actively infected with, or recovered from COVID-19. A freely available public database, intended as a resource for researchers studying the immune response to SARS-CoV-2, is where the repertoires were released. The samples were drawn from two sources: the first 160 participants of the ongoing ImmuneRACE study, and fewer than 1,500 subjects contributed by 6 global collaborators. Nearly every sample came with metadata listing a de-identified subject ID, COVID-19 status, age in years and sex. Where HLA class I and class II types were available, the types were taken from metadata supplied by the sample provider, not from assay-based typing.

The CDR3, cysteine through phenylalanine, is 13 amino acids long. The only DNA kept is the CDR3, 39 bases in frame from the first base. The trim is 5 bases for V and 4 bases for J, with a gap of 8 bases between the germline ends. Participants in the prospective study were aged roughly 18 to 100 years, lived in 20 to 25 United States geographic areas, and enrolled through a virtual design. Cohort assignment in the prospective study relied on participant-reported clinical history from a screening survey and a study questionnaire. In the prospective study, whole blood, serum and a nasopharyngeal or oropharyngeal swab were collected from each participant by mobile phlebotomists. Prospective study participants could optionally give additional blood draws and questionnaires over a roughly two-month period. Before DNA extraction, prospective study blood samples were shipped either frozen or at room temperature.

Here is what the overall study found, with its caveats: The quantity of clinical and demographic metadata differed by source and by participant and was supplied without curation.

TCRbeta CDR3 regions were amplified from genomic DNA using the immunoSEQ Assay, a bias-controlled multiplex PCR. From the authors' description of their analysis: The number of nucleated cells in each sample was estimated by amplification of reference gene primers within the assay. Sequence reads were collapsed and filtered to measure the absolute abundance of every unique TCRbeta CDR3 rearrangement. For each sample, productive Simpson clonality was calculated by taking the square root of Simpson's diversity index across productive rearrangements. In TCRdb, the immuneACCESS table is reduced to in-frame sequences with V and J assigned. These tables do not hold every clone; where another copy was compared, an unresolved V gene accounts for under half, and the others remain unexplained. V and J calls and clone size are those listed in that table; D and trimming were worked out from the DNA. The sample table contains about 140,000 clones; only one count was recorded for roughly four fifths of them. The ten top clones hold about 3.7% of the sample.

Of note for this clone: This receptor's antigen is unknown. No clone much larger than this one lies a single base away; base qualities are absent.

Input material: PBMCs or T cells enriched from blood (not recorded which). This TCR was recovered from a woman between 45 and 65 years old with acute COVID-19. The chain couples TRBV12-3 or TRBV12-4 to TRBJ2-2; possibly the D gene is TRBD1, per 5 matching bases. For the CDR3, the sequence is CASSKGITGELFF. In nucleotides, the sequence is TGTGCCAGCAGTAAGGGGATCACCGGGGAGCTGTTTTTT.